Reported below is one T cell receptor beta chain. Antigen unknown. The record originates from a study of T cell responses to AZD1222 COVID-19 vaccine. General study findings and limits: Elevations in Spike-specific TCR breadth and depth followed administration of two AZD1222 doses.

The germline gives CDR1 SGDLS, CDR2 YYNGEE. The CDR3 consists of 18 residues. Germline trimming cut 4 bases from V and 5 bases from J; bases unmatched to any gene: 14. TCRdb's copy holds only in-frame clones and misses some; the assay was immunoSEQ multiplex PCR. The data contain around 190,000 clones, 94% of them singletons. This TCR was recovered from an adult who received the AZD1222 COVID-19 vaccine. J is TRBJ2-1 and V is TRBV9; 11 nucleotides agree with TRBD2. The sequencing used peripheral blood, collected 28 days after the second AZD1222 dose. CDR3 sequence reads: CASSTIPTGTSGHNEQFF. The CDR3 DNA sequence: TGTGCCAGCAGCACGATACCGACCGGGACTAGCGGACACAATGAGCAGTTCTTC.